Shown below are 25 T cell receptor beta chains from a single sample sequenced in a study of blood T cell repertoires in COVID-19. Sequenced by immunoSEQ multiplex PCR; TCRdb stores in-frame clones only, minus some. The profile shows tens of thousands of clones, 70% to 90% of them singletons. Specimen: peripheral blood. These receptors all stem from a human donor in a cohort sampled during active COVID-19.

This clone showed up just once. V gene TRBV7-2 combines with J gene TRBJ2-1; 10 positions match TRBD1. The germline CDR1 and CDR2 sequences are SGHTA and FQGNSA. V trimming: 6 bases; J trimming: 0 bases; junction bases outside the gene matches: 2. The CDR3 contains 15 residues. The CDR3 here is CASRRDRGSYNEQFF. The CDR3 DNA sequence: TGTGCCAGCAGAAGGGACAGGGGCTCCTACAATGAGCAGTTCTTC.

This rearrangement joins TRBV19 to TRBJ1-6; D may be TRBD1 (5 bases). CDR1 is LNHDA and CDR2 is SQIVND in the germline V gene (reference sequence). CDR3 length: 15 residues. Trimming removed 7 bases from V and 7 bases from J, with 17 bases in between. Here the CDR3 DNA reads TGTGCCAGTACCCTAAAGGGCGGGGGAAATTCACCCCTCCACTTT. Translating gives CASTLKGGGNSPLHF. The full variable domain, completed using reference TRBV19 and TRBJ1-6, is DGGITQSPKYLFRKEGQNVTLSCEQNLNHDAMYWYRQDPGQGLRLIYYSQIVNDFQKGDIAEGYSVSREKKESFPLTVTSAQKNPTAFYLCASTLKGGGNSPLHFGNGTRLTVT.

The chain uses TRBV2 and TRBJ2-1; 7 bases match TRBD1. CDR1 and CDR2 (germline): SNHLY, FYNNEI. V trimming: 7 bases; J trimming: 2 bases; junction bases outside the gene matches: 8. The CDR3 has 15 amino acids. CDR3 sequence (DNA): TGTGCCAGCAATGGACAGGCGATGACCTACAATGAGCAGTTCTTC. Amino acids: CASNGQAMTYNEQFF.

V is TRBV7-2 and J is TRBJ2-7; 11 nucleotides line up with TRBD2. The V gene end was trimmed by 5 bases and the J gene end by 9 bases; junction bases not matched to a gene: 3. This CDR3 contains 12 residues. Germline lookup yields CDR1 SGHTA and CDR2 FQGNSA. CDR3 region: CASSLGTSGQYF. DNA of the CDR3: TGTGCCAGCAGCCTCGGGACTAGCGGGCAGTACTTC.

The chain couples TRBV29-1 to TRBJ1-1; D not certain. The CDR3 contains 11 residues. With 4 bases removed from V and 1 base from J, the gap between germline ends came to 4 bases. Germline CDR1 and CDR2: SQVTM and ANQGSEA. Written as DNA, the CDR3 is TGCAGCGTTGCCCAGAACACTGAAGCTTTCTTT. Protein sequence: CSVAQNTEAFF.

The chain couples TRBV12-3 or TRBV12-4 to TRBJ1-1, with D perhaps matching TRBD1 (5 bases). The CDR3 has 13 amino acids. The V and J ends lost 2 bases and 4 bases respectively, with 8 bases between them. The CDR3 sequence is CASSLSQGTEAFF. CDR3 in DNA: TGTGCCAGCAGTTTAAGTCAGGGCACTGAAGCTTTCTTT.

The genes are TRBV7-9 and TRBJ1-4; no definite D call. This CDR3 spans 13 amino acids. Deletions cut 3 bases from V and 7 bases from J, with 9 bases between. CDR1 is SEHNR and CDR2 is FQNEAQ in the germline V gene (reference sequence). CDR3 residues: CASSFGLGEKLFF. The CDR3, as DNA: TGTGCCAGCAGCTTCGGGTTGGGTGAAAAACTGTTTTTT.

The chain is built from TRBV11-2 and TRBJ1-2; 7 bases are shared with TRBD1. V trimming: 1 base; J trimming: 8 bases; junction bases outside the gene matches: 10. This CDR3 is built from 15 residues. In germline, CDR1 is SGHAT, CDR2 FQNNGV. The CDR3 loop reads CASSLAAGGPGGYTF. The CDR3 nucleotides read TGTGCCAGCAGCTTAGCCGCAGGGGGACCGGGGGGCTACACCTTC.

The CDR3 is CASSATGTGGFTEAFF. CDR3 nucleotide sequence: TGTGCCAGCAGTGCTACCGGGACAGGGGGCTTCACTGAAGCTTTCTTT. The chain is built from TRBV27 and TRBJ1-1; 12 nucleotides match TRBD1. Germline V gene sequence: CDR1 MNHEY, CDR2 SMNVEV (reference sequence). After removal of 5 bases from V and 4 bases from J, the junction contained 8 bases not matched to a gene. This CDR3 is 16 amino acids long.

This clone was picked up a small number of times. The genes are TRBV2 and TRBJ1-5, with D unresolved. CDR3 length equals 14 residues. Trimming shortened V by 10 bases and J by 6 bases, and 19 bases separated the two germline ends. Germline-derived CDR1 and CDR2 are SNHLY and FYNNEI. The CDR3, as DNA: TGTGCCACCTGCGACTTAGTCGGCACTCAGCCCCAGCATTTT. It is translated as CATCDLVGTQPQHF.

The V gene is TRBV7-6, the J gene TRBJ2-5; 11 nucleotides align to TRBD2. This CDR3 has 15 residues. The V gene's germline CDR1 is SGHVS and CDR2 FNYEAQ. J gave up 5 bases and V 4 bases, and 6 bases lay outside the gene matches. The CDR3, as DNA: TGTGCCAGCAGCTACCTAGCGGGAGGTTGGGAGACCCAGTACTTC. Protein product: CASSYLAGGWETQYF.

The chain carries TRBV3-1 (or the pseudogene TRBV3-2) and TRBJ2-3; 8 bases are a match to TRBD2. Trimming at V came to 4 bases and at J to 3 bases, leaving 9 bases not matched to a gene. From germline, CDR1 is LGHDT and CDR2 YNNKEL (reference sequence). CDR3 length: 16 amino acids. The DNA for the CDR3 is TGTGCCAGCAGCCCGACCGGGGCGGGGGGTACAGATACGCAGTATTTT. Protein: CASSPTGAGGTDTQYF.

The chain employs TRBV6-1 and TRBJ1-5; D is undetermined. This CDR3 spans 14 amino acids. V lost 2 bases, J lost 8 bases, and 13 bases lay in between. Germline CDR1 MNHNS, CDR2 SASEGT. The CDR3, as DNA: TGTGCCAGCAGTGAACTACCGAAAGCGGAGCCCCAGCATTTT. Encoded protein: CASSELPKAEPQHF.

This chain uses TRBV11-2 with TRBJ2-7; TRBD1 matches 9 bases. The CDR3 consists of 17 residues. Trimming at V came to 2 bases and at J to 0 bases, leaving 8 bases not matched to a gene. CDR1 is SGHAT and CDR2 is FQNNGV in the germline V gene. CDR3 bases: TGTGCCAGCAGCTTAAGTACCGGGACAGGGAGCTCCTACGAGCAGTACTTC. Translation: CASSLSTGTGSSYEQYF.

V gene TRBV3-1 (or the pseudogene TRBV3-2) combines with J gene TRBJ1-1, with 7 bases that match TRBD1. The CDR3 extends over 14 amino acids. V lost 3 bases, J lost 6 bases, and 7 bases stayed unmatched. The germline V gene encodes CDR1 LGHDT and CDR2 YNNKEL (reference sequence). This chain's CDR3 is CASSHNYRGAEAFF. DNA of the CDR3: TGTGCCAGCAGCCACAACTACAGGGGAGCTGAAGCTTTCTTT.

This sequence joins TRBV30 and TRBJ1-2; tentative D call: TRBD1 (5 bases). CDR3 length: 12 amino acids. V dropped 1 base and J dropped 8 bases, with 11 bases sitting between them. Per germline, CDR1 GTSNPN and CDR2 SVGIG (reference sequence). The CDR3 spells CAWSASGEGYTF. As DNA, the CDR3 is TGTGCCTGGAGTGCCTCGGGGGAAGGCTACACCTTC.

V is TRBV11-1 and J is TRBJ2-1; TRBD2 might be the D (6 bases). The germline V and J ends were trimmed by 1 base and 4 bases, with 11 bases remaining between them. Germline loops: CDR1 SGHAT, CDR2 FQDESV (reference sequence). The CDR3 is 15 amino acids. The CDR3 coding sequence is TGTGCCAGCAGCTTAGACGGGAGATATTACAATGAGCAGTTCTTC. As protein: CASSLDGRYYNEQFF.

V gene TRBV7-3 combines with J gene TRBJ1-1; the D gene is possibly TRBD1 (5 bases). The CDR3 is made up of 14 amino acids. Germline-derived CDR1 and CDR2 are SGHTA and FQGTGA. Trimming removed 6 bases at V and 0 bases at J, with 11 bases between. In nucleotides, the CDR3 is TGTGCCAGCAGTCGCCAGGGCCTGAACACTGAAGCTTTCTTT. It codes for CASSRQGLNTEAFF.

The J gene is TRBJ1-1, the V gene TRBV18, with unresolved D. Germline values: CDR1 KGHSH, CDR2 LQKENI. V lost 3 bases to trimming and J lost 5 bases, with 7 bases between them. This CDR3 comprises 12 residues. In DNA form, the CDR3 reads TGTGCCAGCTCACCCCGGGAGACTGAAGCTTTCTTT. Amino acids: CASSPRETEAFF.

This rearrangement joins TRBV2 to TRBJ2-4, with D unresolved. Germline lookup yields CDR1 SNHLY and CDR2 FYNNEI. V was cut by 7 bases and J by 1 base, with 2 bases left in between. There are 11 residues in the CDR3. DNA of the CDR3: TGTGCCAGCACGGCCAAAAACATTCAGTACTTC. Residues: CASTAKNIQYF.

This chain joins TRBV11-2 and TRBJ2-1; 7 bases agree with TRBD2. The CDR3 spans 18 residues. Looked up from germline, CDR1 is SGHAT and CDR2 is FQNNGV. V lost 1 base to trimming and J lost 7 bases; unmatched junction nucleotides: 16. The CDR3, as DNA: TGTGCCAGCAGCTTAGTACCGAGTGGGGCGGGAGAGAGAAATGAGCAGTTCTTC. Translating gives CASSLVPSGAGERNEQFF.

The rearrangement uses TRBV6-1 and TRBJ1-2, with 7 bases identical to TRBD1. This CDR3 has 15 residues. Germline assignment: CDR1 MNHNS and CDR2 SASEGT. V shed 0 bases and J 5 bases; nucleotides not matched to a gene: 6. The CDR3 region is CASSEAPTGRYGYTF. The CDR3 bases are TGTGCCAGCAGTGAAGCCCCGACAGGGAGATATGGCTACACCTTC.

In its sample, this clone was seen a few times. The J gene is TRBJ1-2, the V gene TRBV20-1; 12 bases are a match to TRBD1. CDR3 length: 16 residues. The V segment lost 3 bases and the J segment 4 bases; nucleotides outside the gene matches: 9. The germline V gene encodes CDR1 DFQATT and CDR2 SNEGSKA (reference sequence). This CDR3 is CSASPGQGARSYGYTF. CDR3 nucleotide sequence: TGCAGTGCTAGTCCGGGACAGGGGGCAAGAAGCTATGGCTACACCTTC.

The chain links TRBV29-1 to TRBJ1-2; 8 bases align to TRBD1. The CDR3 is 16 residues long. CDR1 is SQVTM and CDR2 is ANQGSEA in the germline V gene. The V gene end was trimmed by 3 bases and the J gene end by 6 bases; junction bases not matched to a gene: 15. CDR3: CSVDRGPSDRVDGYTF. The CDR3, as DNA: TGCAGCGTTGATAGGGGGCCATCGGACAGGGTTGATGGCTACACCTTC.

The J gene is TRBJ1-5, the V gene TRBV19; possibly TRBD1 for D (6 bases). This CDR3 spans 14 amino acids. Germline CDR1 LNHDA, CDR2 SQIVND (reference sequence). V was pared by 4 bases and J by 6 bases, with 13 bases between. CDR3 residues: CASSNREKGQPQHF. CDR3 DNA: TGTGCCAGTAGTAACAGGGAGAAGGGTCAGCCCCAGCATTTT.